Following are 26 T cell receptor beta chains from one sample sequenced in a study of T cell repertoires in cytomegalovirus infection. TCRdb redid the calling of the reads with MiXCR, one entry per CDR3 protein. The sample holds 200,000 to 300,000 distinct CDR3 sequences, roughly an eighth seen once. The source material was PBMCs. These TCRs come from a human donor in good health (CMV status not recorded). Some clones in this sample may be carry-over from other donors' samples.

The rearrangement uses TRBV18 and TRBJ2-7; D unclear. Deletions cut 3 bases from V and 0 bases from J, with 12 bases between. The CDR3 length is 15 residues. Germline V gene sequence: CDR1 KGHSH, CDR2 LQKENI. The CDR3 DNA is TGTGCCAGCTCACCCGGGTGGTACTCCTCCTACGAGCAGTACTTC. This translates into CASSPGWYSSYEQYF.

This rearrangement joins TRBV4-1 to TRBJ1-5; D unclear. Trimming pared 0 bases from V and 3 bases from J, leaving 12 bases between. The CDR3 runs 16 residues. Per germline, CDR1 MGHRA and CDR2 YSYEKL. The CDR3 loop reads CASSQESGMDNQPQHF. The CDR3 DNA reads TGCGCCAGCAGCCAAGAATCCGGGATGGACAATCAGCCCCAGCATTTT.

This clonotype was observed at least ten times. This rearrangement joins TRBV7-3 to TRBJ1-2; 8 bases are shared with TRBD1. Germline V CDR1 and CDR2: SGHTA, FQGTGA. V was clipped by 5 bases and J by 8 bases; unmatched bases: 10. The CDR3 contains 14 residues. The CDR3 region has the DNA TGTGCCAGCAGCCCAGCCGGACAGGGAAGCGGCTACACCTTC. It is translated as CASSPAGQGSGYTF.

At least ten counts were recorded for this clonotype. The rearrangement uses TRBV4-1 and TRBJ2-6, with D tentatively TRBD2 (5 bases). This CDR3 region has 17 residues. Germline loops: CDR1 MGHRA, CDR2 YSYEKL. Trimming pared 0 bases from V and 2 bases from J, leaving 11 bases between. In DNA, the CDR3 is TGCGCCAGCAGCCAAGACACTGACGGGGCTGGGGCCAACGTCCTGACTTTC. Its translation: CASSQDTDGAGANVLTF.

This clonotype was counted between two and nine times. V is TRBV7-2 and J is TRBJ1-2; D remains unclear. The CDR3 covers 14 residues. Germline CDR1 SGHTA, CDR2 FQGNSA. Trimming pared 5 bases from V and 2 bases from J, leaving 12 bases between. The CDR3 protein is CASSPEPQNYGYTF. The CDR3 coding sequence is TGTGCCAGCAGCCCCGAGCCACAAAACTATGGCTACACCTTC.

This clonotype is a singleton in its sample. This chain links TRBV12-3 or TRBV12-4 with TRBJ2-1; 10 nucleotides agree with TRBD1. The V gene end was trimmed by 6 bases and the J gene end by 7 bases; junction bases not matched to a gene: 9. CDR3 length equals 15 residues. The CDR3 region has the DNA TGTGCCAGCAGCCCGGGACAGGGGATGAGGAATGAGCAGTTCTTC. It codes for CASSPGQGMRNEQFF.

The V call is TRBV5-1, the J call TRBJ2-3; a possible D gene is TRBD2 (6 bases). Germline lookup yields CDR1 SGHRS and CDR2 YFSETQ. Between the trimmed V and J ends, which lost 2 bases and 2 bases, there was a span of 9 bases. This CDR3 has 14 residues. The CDR3 DNA reads as TGCGCCAGCAGCTTCGGGGGAGACACAGATACGCAGTATTTT. Encoded protein: CASSFGGDTDTQYF.

This clonotype was seen a few times. V and J are TRBV11-2 and TRBJ2-1; a weak D match, TRBD1 (5 bases). The CDR3 spans 15 residues. Trimming left V 1 base short and J 4 bases short, with 11 bases between. Per germline, CDR1 SGHAT and CDR2 FQNNGV. This chain's CDR3 is CASSLGGNGYNEQFF. The CDR3 DNA reads as TGTGCCAGCAGCTTAGGGGGCAATGGGTACAATGAGCAGTTCTTC.

A few counts support this clonotype. The J gene is TRBJ1-2, the V gene TRBV7-2; D may be TRBD1 (5 bases). The CDR3 consists of 14 residues. V shed 2 bases and J shed 4 bases, with 11 bases lying between them. CDR1 SGHTA and CDR2 FQGNSA come from the germline V gene. The DNA for the CDR3 is TGTGCCAGCAGCTTAACGACAGCCTTCTATGGCTACACCTTC. Protein sequence: CASSLTTAFYGYTF.

This clonotype was observed a few times. The genes are TRBV6-1 and TRBJ1-4, with D perhaps TRBD1 (5 bases). V was cut by 2 bases and J by 0 bases, with 13 bases left in between. Germline V gene lookup returns CDR1 MNHNS and CDR2 SASEGT. The CDR3 runs 17 residues. This chain's CDR3 is CASSEFGHFATNEKLFF. DNA of the CDR3: TGTGCCAGCAGTGAATTCGGACACTTCGCAACTAATGAAAAACTGTTTTTT.

This chain connects TRBV29-1 to TRBJ2-5, with D possibly being TRBD1 or TRBD2 (5 bases each). Deletions cut 5 bases from V and 1 base from J, with 11 bases between. Germline V lookup: CDR1 SQVTM, CDR2 ANQGSEA. This CDR3 has 13 amino acids. The CDR3 loop reads CSVTGRGQETQYF. Here the CDR3 DNA reads TGCAGCGTTACGGGACGGGGCCAAGAGACCCAGTACTTC.

As to this clonotype: Being one base from a much bigger clone, this may be a read error. CDR3 nucleotide sequence: TGTGCCAGCAGTTCTCCCCGGGACGGACCCCTCTCCTACGAGCAGTACTTC. Residues: CASSSPRDGPLSYEQYF. The rearrangement joins TRBV28 to TRBJ2-7; the D call may be TRBD1 or TRBD2 (5 bases each). With 4 bases removed from V and 0 bases from J, the gap between germline ends came to 19 bases. The V gene's germline CDR1 is MDHEN and CDR2 SYDVKM. The CDR3 extends over 17 amino acids.

This clonotype occurred once. The chain recombines TRBV28 with TRBJ1-2; 9 bases map to TRBD1. V was pared by 10 bases and J by 7 bases, with 19 bases of the junction left unmatched. Germline lookup yields CDR1 MDHEN and CDR2 SYDVKM. This CDR3 contains 16 residues. CDR3 DNA: TGTGCCACCCTCCGGCCCGGACAGGGGCGCGGTAGTGGCTACACCTTC. Encoded protein: CATLRPGQGRGSGYTF.

This clonotype was counted between two and nine times. This sequence joins TRBV3-1 and TRBJ2-7, with D tentatively TRBD1 or TRBD2 (5 bases each). V was clipped by 4 bases and J by 3 bases, with 16 bases between them. The germline V gene encodes CDR1 LGHDT and CDR2 YNNKEL (reference sequence). This CDR3 region has 15 residues. CDR3 residues: CASSPVNGDVYEQYF. The CDR3 DNA follows: TGTGCCAGCAGCCCCGTTAACGGGGACGTCTACGAGCAGTACTTC.

Many counts were recorded for this clonotype. This rearrangement joins TRBV28 to TRBJ2-3, with D hard to call. Germline V gene data show CDR1 as MDHEN and CDR2 as SYDVKM. The CDR3 sequence is 11 residues long. The ends were cut back, 5 bases at V and 2 bases at J, with 2 bases in the middle. CDR3 bases: TGTGCCAGCAGTGCCACAGATACGCAGTATTTT. Translated: CASSATDTQYF.

The chain combines TRBV20-1 with TRBJ2-3; 7 bases line up with TRBD2. This CDR3 is built from 15 residues. Germline V gives CDR1 DFQATT, CDR2 SNEGSKA (reference sequence). Losses at the gene ends were 1 base for V and 5 bases for J; bases not matched to a gene: 9. The CDR3 DNA follows: TGCAGTGCTAGAGCAACTAGCGTGGTGAGAGATACGCAGTATTTT. The encoded protein is CSARATSVVRDTQYF.

In its sample, this clonotype was seen many times. J is TRBJ2-1 and V is TRBV19; unclear D gene. Germline V CDR1 and CDR2: LNHDA, SQIVND (reference sequence). V was trimmed by 6 bases and J by 6 bases, leaving 6 bases between them. This CDR3 comprises 11 residues. The CDR3 reads CASRILNEQFF. The DNA for the CDR3 is TGTGCCAGTAGGATCCTCAATGAGCAGTTCTTC. Filled out from reference TRBV19 and TRBJ2-1, the complete variable domain reads DGGITQSPKYLFRKEGQNVTLSCEQNLNHDAMYWYRQDPGQGLRLIYYSQIVNDFQKGDIAEGYSVSREKKESFPLTVTSAQKNPTAFYLCASRILNEQFFGPGTRLTVL.

The chain joins TRBV20-1 to TRBJ1-1; D is ambiguous. The CDR3 covers 12 residues. The germline V and J ends were trimmed by 8 bases and 3 bases, with 13 bases remaining between them. Germline values: CDR1 DFQATT, CDR2 SNEGSKA (reference sequence). The CDR3: CSLRTGDTEAFF. DNA of the CDR3: TGCAGTCTCCGAACCGGGGACACTGAAGCTTTCTTT.

The chain uses TRBV29-1 and TRBJ1-2; TRBD1 matches at 9 bases. The length of the CDR3 is 15 residues. Germline-derived CDR1 and CDR2 are SQVTM and ANQGSEA. Unmatched junction bases numbered 12, after V lost 2 bases and J lost 8 bases. CDR3 in amino acids: CSVEFMGTGLKGYTF. The CDR3 nucleotides read TGCAGCGTTGAATTTATGGGGACAGGGCTAAAGGGCTACACCTTC.

The chain is built from TRBV20-1 and TRBJ2-1, with TRBD2 identical over 10 bases. CDR1 is DFQATT and CDR2 is SNEGSKA in the germline V gene (reference sequence). The trim removed 0 bases at V and 10 bases at J, leaving 12 bases unmatched. The CDR3 has 16 residues. The CDR3 loop reads CSARDLVASGSYEQFF. The CDR3, as DNA: TGCAGTGCTAGAGATCTTGTTGCTAGCGGGAGTTACGAGCAGTTCTTC.

This clonotype came up many times. At one end, the junction sequence differs from germline, possibly due to a read error. The chain links TRBV10-3 to TRBJ2-7; 9 bases fit TRBD1. The CDR3 contains 11 residues. The germline V gene has CDR1 ENHRY and CDR2 SYGVKD. The CDR3 DNA follows: TGTGCCATCAGGGACCGGGACAGGGTTAACTTC. Translated: CAIRDRDRVNF.

Remarks on this clonotype: An end of the junction differs from the germline gene, which may be a read error. The rearrangement uses TRBV19 and TRBJ1-2, with TRBD1 matching 12 bases. The CDR3 has 16 residues. CDR1 is LNHDA, CDR2 SQIVND, per germline (reference sequence). The CDR3 DNA follows: TGTGCCAGGAGACCTGCGCCGGGACAGGGGGCGCGTGGCCACACCTTC. Its translation: CARRPAPGQGARGHTF.

The V call is TRBV7-2, the J call TRBJ2-1; D remains ambiguous. The CDR3 totals 12 residues. Germline V gene data show CDR1 as SGHTA and CDR2 as FQGNSA. The ends were cut back, 1 base at V and 11 bases at J, with 9 bases in the middle. For the CDR3, the DNA is TGTGCCAGCAGCTTAGACGGGTTTAAGCAGTTCTTC. This gives the protein CASSLDGFKQFF.

This clonotype has at least ten counts. This chain links TRBV12-3 or TRBV12-4 with TRBJ2-7; 7 bases map to TRBD2. J was trimmed by 6 bases and V by 5 bases; bases with no gene match: 13. The CDR3 length is 15 residues. CDR3 loop: CASSANNGLVGEQYF. The CDR3 bases are TGTGCCAGCAGTGCGAACAACGGACTAGTGGGCGAGCAGTACTTC.

In this sample, this clonotype turned up a few times. This chain connects TRBV29-1 to TRBJ2-7; D unresolved. Germline V gene lookup returns CDR1 SQVTM and CDR2 ANQGSEA. The CDR3 contains 11 residues. Trimming left V 2 bases short and J 3 bases short, with 5 bases between. CDR3 sequence reads: CSVELGYEQYF. For the CDR3, the DNA is TGCAGCGTTGAACTGGGCTACGAGCAGTACTTC.

This clonotype has a count of ten or more. The J gene is TRBJ2-2, the V gene TRBV6-6; 7 bases match TRBD1. The CDR3 is made up of 16 amino acids. J gave up 6 bases and V 5 bases, and 12 bases lay outside the gene matches. The germline V gene encodes CDR1 MNHNY and CDR2 SVGAGI (reference sequence). In nucleotides, the CDR3 is TGTGCCAGCAGTGTGGGGACAGCCTACTACTCCGGGGAGCTGTTTTTT. Amino acid sequence: CASSVGTAYYSGELFF.